These 28 T cell receptor beta chains were all obtained from the same sample, sequenced in a study of read filtering for tumor transcriptome and immune sequencing (dated by TCRdb to 2020 to 2022). Instrument on record: Illumina HiSeq 4000. TCR libraries were built from roughly 440 ng RNA with the Immunoverse kit, using molecular barcoded adaptors covering alpha/delta and beta/gamma chains. The public sequencing data were trimmed at Q25 with fastp and processed into clonotypes with MiXCR by TCRdb, which kept only in-frame beta chains. Rows are combined by CDR3 protein, so each entry shows the most common genes and DNA. The sample has some 43,000 distinct CDR3 sequences on record, around 15% of them singletons. In total, the top ten clones hold 25% to 35% of the sample. What was sequenced was a population of CD138-negative cells sorted from bone marrow. This specimen's cell subset or site label, interpreted: bone marrow mononuclear cells depleted of CD138+ plasma/myeloma cells by negative magnetic selection. Every receptor here comes from a donor at least 40 years old with multiple myeloma.

This clonotype was observed many times. The CDR3, as DNA: TGTGCCAGCAGTTTAATGGGAAACTACAATGAGCAGTTCTTC. Its translation is CASSLMGNYNEQFF. This chain connects TRBV28 to TRBJ2-1; the D is unclear. This CDR3 spans 14 amino acids. The V gene's germline CDR1 is MDHEN and CDR2 SYDVKM. Trimming stripped 2 bases from V and 3 bases from J, with 8 bases between.

The sample holds many counts of this clonotype. This sequence joins TRBV28 and TRBJ1-2, with D unclear. Trimming pared 6 bases from V and 8 bases from J, leaving 13 bases between. The germline gives CDR1 MDHEN, CDR2 SYDVKM. The CDR3 length is 12 residues. The CDR3 coding sequence is TGTGCCAGCAGCATAATGGCAGCCGGCTACACCTTC. This gives the protein CASSIMAAGYTF.

The sample holds many counts of this clonotype. This sequence joins TRBV20-1 and TRBJ2-1, with D hard to call. V lost 3 bases, J lost 3 bases, and 9 bases lay in between. Germline assignment: CDR1 DFQATT and CDR2 SNEGSKA (reference sequence). The CDR3 consists of 13 residues. This CDR3 reads CSASSPYYNEQFF. The CDR3 DNA sequence: TGCAGTGCTAGTAGTCCCTACTACAATGAGCAGTTCTTC.

This clonotype was recorded many times. The chain couples TRBV5-1 to TRBJ2-3; 7 positions match TRBD1. Germline V CDR1 and CDR2: SGHRS, YFSETQ. The CDR3 has 16 amino acids. With V trimmed by 0 bases and J by 0 bases, 4 bases remained unmatched. In DNA, the CDR3 is TGCGCCAGCAGCTTGGGGGGGACAGAGAGCACAGATACGCAGTATTTT. Translation gives CASSLGGTESTDTQYF.

The rearrangement joins TRBV6-2 or TRBV6-3 to TRBJ2-7; D gene uncertain. Trimming pared 4 bases from V and 3 bases from J, leaving 13 bases between. The CDR3 loop spans 14 amino acids. Germline V lookup: CDR1 MNHEY, CDR2 SVGEGT. CDR3 sequence (DNA): TGTGCCAGCAGTTTTCCCCCCGAACGCTACGAGCAGTACTTC. It yields the protein CASSFPPERYEQYF.

This clonotype was recorded many times. This chain uses TRBV5-1 with TRBJ2-1; no definite D call. V was clipped by 4 bases and J by 5 bases, with 10 bases between them. There are 13 residues in the CDR3. Germline assignment: CDR1 SGHRS and CDR2 YFSETQ. Here the CDR3 DNA reads TGCGCCAGCAGCCGTACCCCGAACAATGAGCAGTTCTTC. This encodes CASSRTPNNEQFF.

This clonotype is labeled medium-sized. The V call is TRBV5-1, the J call TRBJ2-3; 9 bases are a match to TRBD1. With V trimmed by 3 bases and J by 2 bases, 4 bases remained unmatched. CDR1 SGHRS and CDR2 YFSETQ come from the germline V gene. There are 15 residues in the CDR3. In nucleotides, the CDR3 is TGCGCCAGCAGCTATCGGACAGGGGTCACAGATACGCAGTATTTT. Encoded protein: CASSYRTGVTDTQYF. Together with reference TRBV5-1 and TRBJ2-3, the CDR3 gives the full variable domain: KAGVTQTPRYLIKTRGQQVTLSCSPISGHRSVSWYQQTPGQGLQFLFEYFSETQRNKGNFPGRFSGRQFSNSRSEMNVSTLELGDSALYLCASSYRTGVTDTQYFGPGTRLTVL.

This clonotype was counted ten times or more. V usage is TRBV5-1 and J usage is TRBJ2-3, with no clear D. Germline values: CDR1 SGHRS, CDR2 YFSETQ. The length of the CDR3 is 14 residues. V lost 0 bases to trimming and J lost 2 bases, with 7 bases between them. CDR3 sequence: CASSLAMATDTQYF. CDR3 nucleotides: TGCGCCAGCAGCTTGGCCATGGCCACAGATACGCAGTATTTT.

This clonotype was seen repeatedly, ten times or more. This chain links TRBV7-2 with TRBJ2-1; no clear D gene. V was clipped by 3 bases and J by 9 bases, with 18 bases between them. Germline V gives CDR1 SGHTA, CDR2 FQGNSA. The CDR3 has 15 amino acids. The CDR3 is CASSFSGHRSREQFF. CDR3 nucleotide sequence: TGTGCCAGCAGCTTTTCCGGGCACCGCAGTCGTGAGCAGTTCTTC.

The table lists this clonotype with many counts. The V gene is TRBV14, the J gene TRBJ2-1; no definite D call. CDR3 length equals 15 residues. Germline assignment: CDR1 SGHDN and CDR2 FVKESK. The V and J ends lost 4 bases and 0 bases respectively, with 10 bases between them. In DNA, the CDR3 is TGTGCCAGCAGCCCGCTGGAGAGCTCCTACAATGAGCAGTTCTTC. Encoded protein: CASSPLESSYNEQFF.

This clonotype was picked up many times. This chain connects TRBV11-2 to TRBJ2-3; 7 bases are shared with TRBD1. Per germline, CDR1 SGHAT and CDR2 FQNNGV. The CDR3 is 18 residues long. J was trimmed by 0 bases and V by 0 bases; bases with no gene match: 9. The CDR3 here is CASSLDPKVQGSTDTQYF. DNA for the CDR3: TGTGCCAGCAGCTTAGATCCCAAAGTACAGGGGAGCACAGATACGCAGTATTTT.

Many counts were recorded for this clonotype. This chain links TRBV20-1 with TRBJ2-1, with 13 bases aligning to TRBD2. Germline loops: CDR1 DFQATT, CDR2 SNEGSKA (reference sequence). The CDR3 extends over 17 amino acids. After removal of 6 bases from V and 6 bases from J, the junction contained 14 bases not matched to a gene. DNA of the CDR3: TGCAGTGCCATTAGCGGACTAGCGGGAGTGGGCGTCAATGAGCAGTTCTTC. Translating gives CSAISGLAGVGVNEQFF.

This clonotype was observed many times. The rearrangement uses TRBV3-1 and TRBJ2-7, with D perhaps matching TRBD2 (5 bases). The CDR3 contains 15 residues. Germline assignment: CDR1 LGHDT and CDR2 YNNKEL (reference sequence). V shed 4 bases and J shed 0 bases, with 13 bases lying between them. This chain's CDR3 is CASSPRWSGSYEQYF. The CDR3 DNA follows: TGTGCCAGCAGCCCCCGGTGGAGCGGCTCCTACGAGCAGTACTTC.

This clonotype was seen only a few times. The rearrangement uses TRBV4-1 and TRBJ1-4; maybe TRBD1 (6 bases). The CDR3 covers 16 residues. Between the trimmed V and J ends, which lost 3 bases and 0 bases, there was a span of 11 bases. The germline V gene encodes CDR1 MGHRA and CDR2 YSYEKL. CDR3 nucleotide sequence: TGCGCCAGCAGCCACGGGACATTACCAACTAATGAAAAACTGTTTTTT. Amino acid sequence: CASSHGTLPTNEKLFF.

This clonotype was counted ten times or more. The gene calls are TRBV5-1 and TRBJ2-1; a possible D gene is TRBD2 (6 bases). The CDR3 spans 14 residues. Trimming left V 4 bases short and J 0 bases short, with 8 bases between. CDR1 is SGHRS, CDR2 YFSETQ, per germline. In DNA, the CDR3 is TGCGCCAGCAGCGGGGAGGTCTCCTACAATGAGCAGTTCTTC. It codes for CASSGEVSYNEQFF.

This chain connects TRBV2 to TRBJ2-7; no clear D. Germline CDR1 SNHLY, CDR2 FYNNEI. The CDR3 length is 11 residues. V was clipped by 8 bases and J by 6 bases, with 11 bases between them. The CDR3 DNA reads as TGTGCCAGCGGTGCCATTCGCGAGCAGTACTTC. It yields the protein CASGAIREQYF.

In this sample, this clonotype turned up many times. This chain links TRBV19 with TRBJ2-7; 9 bases map to TRBD2. This CDR3 is built from 14 residues. V lost 6 bases, J lost 6 bases, and 9 bases stayed unmatched. The germline V gene encodes CDR1 LNHDA and CDR2 SQIVND (reference sequence). In nucleotides, the CDR3 is TGTGCCAGTAGAACTAGCGGGTCTCCGGGCGAGCAGTACTTC. Protein sequence: CASRTSGSPGEQYF.

Points on this clonotype: A much more abundant neighbour one base away suggests this may be a read error. The J gene is TRBJ2-2, the V gene TRBV25-1; perhaps TRBD2 as D (6 bases). CDR3 length: 14 amino acids. The germline V gene has CDR1 MGHDK and CDR2 SYGVNS. The CDR3 is CASSESSGFGEPFF. CDR3 sequence (DNA): TGTGCCAGCAGTGAGAGTAGCGGATTTGGGGAGCCGTTTTTT.

This clonotype has at least ten counts. This chain connects TRBV7-9 to TRBJ2-6; D not resolved. The germline V gene encodes CDR1 SEHNR and CDR2 FQNEAQ (reference sequence). V gave up 8 bases and J gave up 4 bases, with 9 bases separating them. CDR3 length equals 13 residues. The CDR3 DNA follows: TGTGCCAGCCCCCCCCCGGGGGCCAACGTCCTGACTTTC. Residues: CASPPPGANVLTF.

This clonotype appeared many times. The genes are TRBV5-5 and TRBJ2-1; possibly TRBD1 for D (6 bases). This CDR3 has 12 amino acids. Germline V gene data show CDR1 as SGHKS and CDR2 as YYEKEE (reference sequence). V lost 7 bases to trimming and J lost 9 bases, with 14 bases between them. The CDR3 here is CASGAWGLEQFF. The DNA for the CDR3 is TGTGCCAGCGGGGCGTGGGGGCTTGAGCAGTTCTTC. Filled out from reference TRBV5-5 and TRBJ2-1, the complete variable domain reads DAGVTQSPTHLIKTRGQQVTLRCSPISGHKSVSWYQQVLGQGPQFIFQYYEKEERGRGNFPDRFSARQFPNYSSELNVNALLLGDSALYLCASGAWGLEQFFGPGTRLTVL.

This clonotype was recorded once. No conserved phenylalanine or tryptophan is present at the end of the CDR3, so a read error is the likely explanation. J is TRBJ2-1 and V is TRBV7-9; D is perhaps TRBD1 (6 bases). Germline V gene lookup returns CDR1 SEHNR and CDR2 FQNEAQ (reference sequence). The CDR3 is made up of 13 amino acids. The V end was cut by 5 bases, the J end by 7 bases, with 12 bases between. Here the CDR3 DNA reads TGTGCCAGCAGCGCCGGGACAATTAATGAGCAGTTCTCC. Amino acid sequence: CASSAGTINEQFS.

This clonotype was seen many times. The V and J genes are TRBV5-1 and TRBJ2-7, with TRBD1 matching over 8 bases. The germline V gene encodes CDR1 SGHRS and CDR2 YFSETQ. V was clipped by 4 bases and J by 3 bases; unmatched bases: 9. The CDR3 sequence is 15 residues long. The CDR3 DNA is TGCGCCAGCAGCCACACCGGGACAGGTAGCTACGAGCAGTACTTC. Translated, it gives CASSHTGTGSYEQYF.

This clonotype was recorded at least ten times. The V and J genes are TRBV7-9 and TRBJ2-7; 7 bases are a match to TRBD1. This CDR3 comprises 15 residues. Trimming removed 3 bases from V and 2 bases from J; junction bases left unmatched: 7. The germline gives CDR1 SEHNR, CDR2 FQNEAQ (reference sequence). The CDR3 is CASSFPAGGTYEQYF. CDR3 in DNA: TGTGCCAGCAGCTTCCCCGCAGGGGGAACCTACGAGCAGTACTTC.

This clonotype was observed many times. V is TRBV19 and J is TRBJ2-5; no definite D call. Trimming left V 6 bases short and J 2 bases short, with 7 bases between. Germline V lookup: CDR1 LNHDA, CDR2 SQIVND (reference sequence). The CDR3 has 12 residues. The CDR3 spells CASSGLQETQYF. CDR3 DNA: TGTGCCAGTAGCGGCTTACAAGAGACCCAGTACTTC.

The table lists this clonotype with many counts. V usage is TRBV20-1 and J usage is TRBJ2-1, with 9 bases aligning to TRBD2. Germline CDR1 and CDR2: DFQATT and SNEGSKA (reference sequence). Germline trimming cut 6 bases from V and 4 bases from J; bases unmatched to any gene: 7. The CDR3 is made up of 14 amino acids. In nucleotides, the CDR3 is TGCAGTGCCGTTAGCGGGAGAACTTACAATGAGCAGTTCTTC. This sequence encodes CSAVSGRTYNEQFF.

This clonotype was seen repeatedly, ten times or more. The rearrangement joins TRBV15 to TRBJ1-1; D might be TRBD1 (6 bases). V was clipped by 4 bases and J by 7 bases, with 13 bases between them. CDR1 is LNHNV and CDR2 is YYDKDF in the germline V gene (reference sequence). This CDR3 contains 13 residues. Written as DNA, the CDR3 is TGTGCCACCAGCACGGGACAAGGTAGTGAAGCTTTCTTT. This sequence encodes CATSTGQGSEAFF.

Many counts were recorded for this clonotype. The rearrangement links TRBV28 to TRBJ2-3; the D gene is possibly TRBD1 (6 bases). The CDR3 has 14 residues. V was shortened by 7 bases and J by 0 bases, with 11 bases between the two germline ends. Looked up from germline, CDR1 is MDHEN and CDR2 is SYDVKM. The CDR3 protein is CASTSGASTDTQYF. CDR3 bases: TGTGCCAGCACCTCAGGGGCTAGCACAGATACGCAGTATTTT.

This clonotype occurred many times. The rearrangement uses TRBV20-1 and TRBJ2-1; 11 bases map to TRBD2. The germline V gene has CDR1 DFQATT and CDR2 SNEGSKA (reference sequence). CDR3 length: 16 amino acids. Trimming took 0 bases from V and 7 from J; bases not matched to a gene: 8. CDR3 DNA sequence: TGCAGTGCTAGAGATTCCTTAGCGGGAGGGCTAAATGAGCAGTTCTTC. Protein: CSARDSLAGGLNEQFF.